Listed below are T cell receptor beta chains from one sample, sequenced in a study of blood T cell repertoires in COVID-19. Assay used: immunoSEQ multiplex PCR; TCRdb lists only in-frame clones, some missing. Of more than 110,000 clones in the sample, 85% to 90% are singletons; the top ten hold roughly 5.4%. Sequenced sample: peripheral blood. The receptors come from a human donor in a cohort sampled during active COVID-19. CDR3s include the opening cysteine and the closing phenylalanine or tryptophan. The order of the fields is clone size, J gene, V gene, D gene, CDR3 protein, CDR3 DNA. A D gene is named only where the DNA matches it firmly. For some rows the clone size is stated as once, few or many, or as a class when expanded; others skip it.

clone size: NA
J gene: TRBJ1-2
V gene: TRBV6-5
D gene: TRBD1
CDR3 protein: CASSSGTVTDGYTF
CDR3 DNA: TGTGCCAGCAGTTCCGGGACAGTCACGGATGGCTACACCTTC

clone size: once
J gene: TRBJ2-7
V gene: TRBV19
D gene: TRBD2
CDR3 protein: CASSPGLHQTEQYF
CDR3 DNA: TGTGCCAGTAGTCCGGGACTACACCAAACCGAGCAGTACTTC

clone size: NA
J gene: TRBJ2-3
V gene: TRBV4-1
D gene: NA
CDR3 protein: CASSRRSVLRSDTQYF
CDR3 DNA: TGCGCCAGCAGCCGGCGGTCTGTGCTCCGGTCAGATACGCAGTATTTT

clone size: NA
J gene: TRBJ1-1
V gene: TRBV2
D gene: NA
CDR3 protein: CASSESSTSFMNTEAFF
CDR3 DNA: TGTGCCAGCAGTGAGAGTTCGACATCCTTTATGAACACTGAAGCTTTCTTT

clone size: NA
J gene: TRBJ2-2
V gene: TRBV30
D gene: NA
CDR3 protein: CASNGIRRTGELFF
CDR3 DNA: TGTGCCTCCAACGGGATTCGGAGGACCGGGGAGCTGTTTTTT

clone size: NA
J gene: TRBJ1-2
V gene: TRBV6-5
D gene: TRBD1
CDR3 protein: CASSYSRGHYGYTF
CDR3 DNA: TGTGCCAGCAGTTACTCAAGGGGGCATTATGGCTACACCTTC

clone size: NA
J gene: TRBJ2-7
V gene: TRBV7-9
D gene: NA
CDR3 protein: CASSLDRWPYEQYF
CDR3 DNA: TGTGCCAGCAGCTTAGACAGGTGGCCCTACGAGCAGTACTTC

clone size: few
J gene: TRBJ2-3
V gene: TRBV6-1
D gene: TRBD1
CDR3 protein: CASSGNPGQGPDTQYF
CDR3 DNA: TGTGCCAGCAGTGGCAACCCGGGACAGGGGCCAGATACGCAGTATTTT

clone size: NA
J gene: TRBJ1-4
V gene: TRBV6-1
D gene: NA
CDR3 protein: CASRRVDEKLFF
CDR3 DNA: TGTGCCAGCAGGCGAGTGGATGAAAAACTGTTTTTT

clone size: once
J gene: TRBJ1-1
V gene: TRBV6-1
D gene: TRBD1
CDR3 protein: CASSEPQGGRTEAFF
CDR3 DNA: TGTGCCAGCAGTGAACCCCAGGGGGGACGGACTGAAGCTTTCTTT

clone size: NA
J gene: TRBJ1-2
V gene: TRBV6-4
D gene: NA
CDR3 protein: CASSDSGQGLSAYGYTF
CDR3 DNA: TGTGCCAGCAGTGACTCAGGTCAGGGGCTCTCCGCCTATGGCTACACCTTC

clone size: few
J gene: TRBJ1-6
V gene: TRBV6-1
D gene: TRBD1
CDR3 protein: CASSGAPGQENSPLHF
CDR3 DNA: TGTGCCAGCAGTGGGGCCCCGGGACAGGAGAATTCACCCCTCCACTTT

clone size: NA
J gene: TRBJ1-6
V gene: TRBV5-5
D gene: NA
CDR3 protein: CASSLTAYSPLHF
CDR3 DNA: TGTGCCAGCAGCTTGACTGCTTATTCACCCCTCCACTTT

clone size: once
J gene: TRBJ2-7
V gene: TRBV28
D gene: NA
CDR3 protein: CASTLNTRNYEQYF
CDR3 DNA: TGTGCCAGCACTCTAAATACTAGAAACTACGAGCAGTACTTC

clone size: NA
J gene: TRBJ2-3
V gene: TRBV4-2
D gene: TRBD2
CDR3 protein: CASSRRRGGQDTQYF
CDR3 DNA: TGTGCCAGCAGCCGTCGACGGGGGGGACAAGATACGCAGTATTTT

clone size: NA
J gene: TRBJ1-1
V gene: TRBV20-1
D gene: NA
CDR3 protein: CSASLGRDTEAFF
CDR3 DNA: TGCAGTGCTAGTTTGGGGAGGGACACTGAAGCTTTCTTT